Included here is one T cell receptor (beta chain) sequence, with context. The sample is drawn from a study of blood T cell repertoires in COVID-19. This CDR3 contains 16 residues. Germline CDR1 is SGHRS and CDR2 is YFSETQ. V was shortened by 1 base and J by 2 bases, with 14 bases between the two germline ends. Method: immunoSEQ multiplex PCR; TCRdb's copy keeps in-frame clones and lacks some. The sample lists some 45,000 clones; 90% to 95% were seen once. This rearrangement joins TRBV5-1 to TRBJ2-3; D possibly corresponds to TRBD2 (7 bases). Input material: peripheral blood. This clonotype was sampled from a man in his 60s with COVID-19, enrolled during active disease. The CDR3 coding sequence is TGCGCCAGCAGCTTGAAACGGGGGGCCGCCACAGATACGCAGTATTTT. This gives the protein CASSLKRGAATDTQYF.